The entry below describes one T cell receptor (beta chain). Its binding antigen is unknown. No quality values exist for individual bases; no much larger clone is one base distant. Trimming takes 5 bases off V and 8 bases off J; junction bases not matched to a gene: 11. The germline V gene (reference sequence) specifies DFQATT as CDR1 and SNEGSKA as CDR2. The CDR3, cysteine through phenylalanine, is 15 amino acids long. Just CDR3 DNA is preserved here, 45 bases in frame from base 1. RNA was extracted using the RNeasy kit, and about 0.5 to 1 ug of the RNA was reverse transcribed with random hexamers. The immunoSEQ multiplex PCR assay, covering 54 Vbeta and 13 Jbeta segments, was used to amplify TCR beta CDR3 regions. To correct PCR amplification bias, a synthetic template baseline was used for both primer optimization and computational correction. Processing in the source paper ran as follows. Only productive sequences were kept, with reads annotated to V, D and J genes according to IMGT and analyzed in immunoSEQ Analyzer. Clonality was calculated as one minus the Shannon entropy normalized by log2 of the number of productive unique sequences. Public and private clones were assessed among the 100 most prevalent clones of each patient and control. Clones were defined as Susac-specific when absent from the healthy and MS cohorts, from roughly 1,000 published viral clones and from other ImmuneACCESS disease sequences. TCRdb reanalyzed the raw reads on its own, using fastp at Q25 for trimming and MiXCR for clone calling, and kept in-frame beta chains. Every CDR3 protein is listed once, alongside the most common genes and DNA of its rows. The V and J calls, along with clone size, are taken from TCRdb and not from the paper's own processing. This sample comprises 170,000 or so distinct CDR3 sequences, 90% to 97% of them detected only once. The ten largest account for around 0.13% of the sample.

This record comes from a study of CD8 T cells in Susac syndrome (dated by TCRdb to the late 2010s). For context, the study as a whole: Among the Susac syndrome patients who were sequenced, clinically active disease was present in 5 or 6 and clinical remission was observed in fewer than 10. At blood withdrawal, Susac syndrome patients were either therapy-naive, taking corticosteroids (in some cases with IVIg as well), or taking IVIg alone. Repertoire sequencing was used to test whether CD8+ T cell activation and differentiation in Susac syndrome was antigen driven.

Broader findings and caveats from the paper: The number of individuals in the TCR sequencing and HLA analysis was acknowledged as relatively small. No clonal expansion was detected in the CD4+ T cell repertoire of Susac syndrome patients.

Peripheral blood CD8+ and CD4+ T cells from healthy donors, Susac syndrome patients and multiple sclerosis patients were profiled using high-throughput TCR beta sequencing. Susac syndrome patients met recently defined diagnostic criteria for definite or probable disease. CD8+ TEMRA cells were enriched by FACS, while bulk CD8+ and CD4+ T cells were purified by magnetic negative isolation. Blood was drawn into EDTA tubes, processed within 24 hours, and PBMCs were isolated by density gradient centrifugation. PBMCs destined for TCR sequencing were cryopreserved in liquid nitrogen and later thawed in a 37 °C water bath. Purity of sorted or isolated CD4+, CD8+ and CD8+ TEMRA cells was at least 90%.

In this chain, TRBV20-1 is recombined with TRBJ1-6; TRBD1 lines up with 8 middle nucleotides. The receptor's source is a human donor with Susac syndrome. The specimen was CD4+ T cells from PBMCs. Here is the DNA: TGCAGTGCTTCCTACGGACAGGGCGGTTATTCACCCCTCCACTTT. It specifies CSASYGQGGYSPLHF.